This section outlines one T cell receptor (beta chain) sequence together with its context. Its target is not known. Naivety among CD8 cells was defined by CD45RO negativity and positive CCR7 selection, thereby excluding terminally differentiated effector memory CD45RA+ cells. Sequencing used immunoSEQ multiplex PCR; TCRdb keeps in-frame clones, though not all of them. Here the sample spans millions of clones, 93% being singletons. CDR3 length: 14 amino acids. CDR1 is MNHNS, CDR2 SASEGT, per germline. Trimming took 4 bases from V and 5 from J; bases not matched to a gene: 4. The data derive from a study of shared clonotypes between healthy human individuals. Study-level results: Sequencing depth was expected to influence donor clonotype sharing.

The specimen was naive CD8+ T cells from PBMCs. This chain joins TRBV6-1 and TRBJ2-7; 11 nucleotides match TRBD1. The sequence was obtained from a man between 18 and 35 years old in good health. Some clones in this sample may be carry-over from other donors' samples. The CDR3: CASSAWTGGNEQYF. In DNA, the CDR3 is TGTGCCAGCAGTGCCTGGACAGGGGGCAACGAGCAGTACTTC.